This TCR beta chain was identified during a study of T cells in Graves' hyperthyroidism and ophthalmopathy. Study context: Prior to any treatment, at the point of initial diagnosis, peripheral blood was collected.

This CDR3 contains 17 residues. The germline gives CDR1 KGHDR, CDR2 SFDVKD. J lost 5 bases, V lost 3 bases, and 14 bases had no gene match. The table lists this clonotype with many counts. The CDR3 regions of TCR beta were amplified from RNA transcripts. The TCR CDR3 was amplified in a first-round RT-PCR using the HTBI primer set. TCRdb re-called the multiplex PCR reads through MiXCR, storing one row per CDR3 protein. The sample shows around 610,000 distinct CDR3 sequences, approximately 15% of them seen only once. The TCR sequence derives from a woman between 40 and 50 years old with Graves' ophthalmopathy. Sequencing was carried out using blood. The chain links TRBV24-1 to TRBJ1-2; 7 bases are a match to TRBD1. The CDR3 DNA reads TGTGCCACCAGTGATCCCTCTGTCTCAGGGGGTGGATATGGCTACACCTTC. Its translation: CATSDPSVSGGGYGYTF.